This TCR beta chain was identified in a study of cytomegalovirus exposure and HLA in healthy donors. Study-level findings and limits: Later genetic work tied a missense DCLRE1C variant to beta-chain V and J trimming. Exclusion applied to some V segments, including TRBV6-2 and TRBV6-3, as they were indistinguishable.

PCR was performed using 60 Vbeta and 13 Jbeta primers. Measured with immunoSEQ multiplex PCR; TCRdb has only the in-frame clones, and not every one. Its table records approximately 71,000 clones. CDR1 and CDR2 (germline): LGHNA, YSLEER. CDR3 length: 14 residues. The J segment lost 6 bases and the V segment lost 4 bases, leaving 5 bases of the junction unmatched. A remark on this clone: Antigen: not known.

The chain carries TRBV4-3 and TRBJ2-1, with TRBD2 identical over 8 bases. The sample consisted of PBMCs. The receptor's source is a female donor in good health and CMV-seropositive. CDR3 in amino acids: CASSRRGVFNEQFF. The CDR3, as DNA: TGCGCCAGCAGCCGGCGGGGGGTGTTCAATGAGCAGTTCTTC.